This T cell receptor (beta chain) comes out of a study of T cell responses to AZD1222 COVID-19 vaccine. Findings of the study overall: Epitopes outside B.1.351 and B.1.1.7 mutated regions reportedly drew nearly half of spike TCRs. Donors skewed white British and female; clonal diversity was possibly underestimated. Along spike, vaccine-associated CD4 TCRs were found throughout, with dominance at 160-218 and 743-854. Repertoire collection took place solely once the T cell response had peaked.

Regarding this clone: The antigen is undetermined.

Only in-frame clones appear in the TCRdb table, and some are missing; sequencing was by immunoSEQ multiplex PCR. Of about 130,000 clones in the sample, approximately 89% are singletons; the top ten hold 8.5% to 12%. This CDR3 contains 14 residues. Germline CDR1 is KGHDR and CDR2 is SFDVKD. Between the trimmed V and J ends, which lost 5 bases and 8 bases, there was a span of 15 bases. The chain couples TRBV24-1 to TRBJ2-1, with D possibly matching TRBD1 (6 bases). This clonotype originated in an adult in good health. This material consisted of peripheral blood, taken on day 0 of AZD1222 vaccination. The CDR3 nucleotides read TGTGCCACCAGTGCCTTTGGACAGTTGGATGAGCAGTTCTTC. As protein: CATSAFGQLDEQFF.